This passage covers 31 T cell receptor beta chains from one sample sequenced in a study of shared clonotypes between healthy human individuals. Only in-frame clones appear in the TCRdb table, and some are missing; sequencing was by immunoSEQ multiplex PCR. The repertoire holds hundreds of thousands of clones, roughly 70% seen once, with under 2% in the top ten. Sequenced: memory CD4+ T cells sorted from blood. Subset reported: CD45RA-negative fraction. The receptors come from a woman in her twenties or thirties in good health.

This rearrangement joins TRBV28 to TRBJ1-4; no firm D call. V lost 6 bases, J lost 9 bases, and 23 bases lay in between. This CDR3 has 16 amino acids. Germline V gives CDR1 MDHEN, CDR2 SYDVKM. CDR3 loop: CASSWSLTSGSQKLFF. Written as DNA, the CDR3 is TGTGCCAGCAGCTGGAGTTTGACGTCGGGCTCTCAAAAACTGTTTTTT.

The chain recombines TRBV2 with TRBJ2-6; 7 nucleotides line up with TRBD2. The CDR3 contains 18 residues. Looked up from germline, CDR1 is SNHLY and CDR2 is FYNNEI. Trimming removed 6 bases from V and 4 bases from J; junction bases left unmatched: 15. The CDR3 DNA sequence: TGTGCCAGCAGCGAAAGTCCCCCGGGGGGTTTCGGGGCCAACGTCCTGACTTTC. Amino acid sequence: CASSESPPGGFGANVLTF.

V is TRBV25-1 and J is TRBJ1-5, with 7 bases matching TRBD1. With 4 bases clipped from V and 4 bases from J, the junction kept 13 bases outside the gene matches. The CDR3 loop spans 17 amino acids. CDR1 and CDR2 from the germline V gene are MGHDK and SYGVNS. The CDR3: CASSGDREVDQNQPQHF. CDR3 DNA: TGTGCCAGCAGTGGAGACAGGGAGGTTGACCAGAATCAGCCCCAGCATTTT.

This rearrangement joins TRBV9 to TRBJ1-2, with D possibly matching TRBD1 (6 bases). With 6 bases removed from V and 5 bases from J, the gap between germline ends came to 20 bases. The CDR3 is 15 residues long. Germline V CDR1 and CDR2: SGDLS, YYNGEE. CDR3 coding DNA: TGTGCCAGCACGACCAGACAGGACGCCTTGTATGGCTACACCTTC. Its protein product is CASTTRQDALYGYTF.

The gene calls are TRBV6-1 and TRBJ1-5; D perhaps matches TRBD1 (6 bases). The CDR3 extends over 15 amino acids. Trimming took 7 bases from V and 1 from J, leaving 14 bases between them. The germline V gene encodes CDR1 MNHNS and CDR2 SASEGT. The CDR3: CASNNRVGSNQPQHF. CDR3 nucleotide sequence: TGTGCCAGCAATAACAGGGTTGGGAGCAATCAGCCCCAGCATTTT.

This clone came up once. At the DNA level, this CDR3 is encoded by other sequences in the same sample as well. V is TRBV2 and J is TRBJ2-7; D is possibly TRBD2 (6 bases). The V gene's germline CDR1 is SNHLY and CDR2 FYNNEI. The CDR3 is 12 amino acids. The germline V and J ends were trimmed by 9 bases and 0 bases, with 9 bases remaining between them. The CDR3 loop is CASRESSYEQYF. CDR3 DNA sequence: TGTGCCAGTCGGGAGAGCTCCTACGAGCAGTACTTC.

The CDR3 DNA reads TGTGCCAGCAGTCCTACCGGGGGGTCGGGGAACGGGTCACCCCTCCACTTT. It yields the protein CASSPTGGSGNGSPLHF. The chain has TRBV28 and TRBJ1-6; the D gene is possibly TRBD1 (5 bases). Germline V lookup: CDR1 MDHEN, CDR2 SYDVKM. The CDR3 is made up of 17 amino acids. Trimming shortened V by 5 bases and J by 10 bases, and 24 bases separated the two germline ends. The whole variable domain, filled in from reference TRBV28 and TRBJ1-6, reads DVKVTQSSRYLVKRTGEKVFLECVQDMDHENMFWYRQDPGLGLRLIYFSYDVKMKEKGDIPEGYSVSREKKERFSLILESASTNQTSMYLCASSPTGGSGNGSPLHFGNGTRLTVT.

This chain links TRBV5-1 with TRBJ2-1; 7 positions agree with TRBD1. J lost 7 bases, V lost 4 bases, and 5 bases had no gene match. CDR1 and CDR2 from the germline V gene are SGHRS and YFSETQ. CDR3 size: 13 residues. The CDR3 region has the DNA TGCGCCAGCAGCATCGGGACAGAGAATGAGCAGTTCTTC. As protein: CASSIGTENEQFF. The full variable domain, rest sourced from reference TRBV5-1 and TRBJ2-1, is KAGVTQTPRYLIKTRGQQVTLSCSPISGHRSVSWYQQTPGQGLQFLFEYFSETQRNKGNFPGRFSGRQFSNSRSEMNVSTLELGDSALYLCASSIGTENEQFFGPGTRLTVL.

This chain links TRBV6-6 with TRBJ2-2; the D gene is possibly TRBD1 (6 bases). This CDR3 contains 13 residues. CDR1 is MNHNY and CDR2 is SVGAGI in the germline V gene (reference sequence). Trimming removed 8 bases from V and 4 bases from J, with 11 bases in between. Written as DNA, the CDR3 is TGTGCCAGCGAAGAACAGGGCACCGGGGAGCTGTTTTTT. Its protein product is CASEEQGTGELFF.

The chain combines TRBV28 with TRBJ2-3; 11 bases agree with TRBD2. Trimming cost V 6 bases and J 5 bases; bases outside gene matches: 10. The CDR3 contains 16 residues. From germline, CDR1 is MDHEN and CDR2 SYDVKM. The CDR3 sequence: CASSSYSGRAIDTQYF. DNA of the CDR3: TGTGCCAGCAGCTCCTATAGCGGGAGGGCCATAGATACGCAGTATTTT.

DNA of the CDR3: TGTGCCAGTAGCATTTCGGGACAGCCCTACAATGAGCAGTTCTTC. Translated, it gives CASSISGQPYNEQFF. The chain carries TRBV19 and TRBJ2-1; TRBD1 matches 7 bases. This CDR3 is built from 15 residues. The ends lost 6 bases at V and 2 bases at J; junction bases unmatched: 7. Germline CDR1 reads LNHDA; CDR2 reads SQIVND (reference sequence).

This clone was picked up one time. V usage is TRBV9 and J usage is TRBJ1-2; TRBD1 might be the D (5 bases). V lost 2 bases to trimming and J lost 2 bases, with 10 bases between them. CDR1 and CDR2 (germline): SGDLS, YYNGEE. The CDR3 has 14 residues. This CDR3 is CASSVTDRNYGYTF. The CDR3 region has the DNA TGTGCCAGCAGCGTCACCGACAGAAACTATGGCTACACCTTC.

The chain is built from TRBV6-1 and TRBJ2-7, with TRBD2 as a possible D gene (6 bases). The V gene's germline CDR1 is MNHNS and CDR2 SASEGT. V was pared by 7 bases and J by 3 bases, with 13 bases between. This CDR3 has 13 residues. This CDR3 reads CASMGTEGYEQYF. As DNA, the CDR3 is TGTGCCAGCATGGGGACGGAGGGCTACGAGCAGTACTTC.

V and J are TRBV7-9 and TRBJ1-2, with D possibly matching TRBD1 (5 bases). The CDR3 sequence is 15 residues long. CDR1 is SEHNR, CDR2 FQNEAQ, per germline (reference sequence). With 2 bases removed from V and 9 bases from J, the gap between germline ends came to 19 bases. CDR3 loop: CASSLLWDAGYRYTF. The CDR3, as DNA: TGTGCCAGCAGCTTACTTTGGGACGCGGGGTATCGCTACACCTTC. Full variable domain (remainder filled in from reference TRBV7-9 and TRBJ1-2): DTGVSQNPRHKITKRGQNVTFRCDPISEHNRLYWYRQTLGQGPEFLTYFQNEAQLEKSRLLSDRFSAERPKGSFSTLEIQRTEQGDSAMYLCASSLLWDAGYRYTFGSGTRLTVV.

The V gene is TRBV7-2, the J gene TRBJ1-1; tentative D call: TRBD1 (6 bases). The CDR3 consists of 13 residues. Germline CDR1 SGHTA, CDR2 FQGNSA. V was shortened by 7 bases and J by 5 bases, with 14 bases between the two germline ends. CDR3 loop: CASKTGGGTEAFF. CDR3 sequence (DNA): TGTGCCAGCAAAACCGGAGGGGGTACTGAAGCTTTCTTT.

The gene calls are TRBV15 and TRBJ2-7; 7 nucleotides match TRBD2. Germline values: CDR1 LNHNV, CDR2 YYDKDF (reference sequence). V shed 1 base and J 4 bases; nucleotides not matched to a gene: 10. CDR3 length: 16 residues. CDR3 DNA sequence: TGTGCCACCAGCAGAGGTGACCGGGACTACGAATACGAGCAGTACTTC. Protein sequence: CATSRGDRDYEYEQYF. Full variable domain (outside the CDR3, taken from reference TRBV15 and TRBJ2-7): DAMVIQNPRYQVTQFGKPVTLSCSQTLNHNVMYWYQQKSSQAPKLLFHYYDKDFNNEADTPDNFQSRRPNTSFCFLDIRSPGLGDTAMYLCATSRGDRDYEYEQYFGPGTRLTVT.

This clone occurred once. Other DNA sequences in this sample translate to the same CDR3. CDR3 DNA sequence: TGCGCCAGCAGCTTAAGTAGCGGGAACACAGATACGCAGTATTTT. Its protein product is CASSLSSGNTDTQYF. The V and J genes are TRBV5-1 and TRBJ2-3, with TRBD2 matching over 8 bases. Trimming at V came to 2 bases and at J to 2 bases, leaving 4 bases not matched to a gene. The length of the CDR3 is 15 residues. CDR1 is SGHRS, CDR2 YFSETQ, per germline.

With respect to this clone: Other DNA sequences in this specimen translate into the identical CDR3. The genes are TRBV18 and TRBJ1-5; D remains ambiguous. V was clipped by 2 bases and J by 4 bases, with 3 bases between them. Germline values: CDR1 KGHSH, CDR2 LQKENI. This CDR3 region has 12 residues. The CDR3, as DNA: TGTGCCAGCTCACCAGGAAATCAGCCCCAGCATTTT. Its protein is CASSPGNQPQHF. Drawing the rest from reference TRBV18 and TRBJ1-5, the complete variable domain is NAGVMQNPRHLVRRRGQEARLRCSPMKGHSHVYWYRQLPEEGLKFMVYLQKENIIDESGMPKERFSAEFPKEGPSILRIQQVVRGDSAAYFCASSPGNQPQHFGDGTRLSIL.

J is TRBJ1-1 and V is TRBV27; D is uncertain. CDR1 and CDR2 (germline): MNHEY, SMNVEV (reference sequence). V was shortened by 4 bases and J by 0 bases, with 15 bases between the two germline ends. The CDR3 is made up of 16 amino acids. The CDR3 DNA sequence: TGTGCCAGCAGTTCGATTCGACAACTTCTGAACACTGAAGCTTTCTTT. The encoded protein is CASSSIRQLLNTEAFF.

The chain carries TRBV21-1 and TRBJ2-2; the DNA was not used to check the table's D call, TRBD2. TRBV21-1 is a documented pseudogene. The CDR3 has 16 amino acids. DNA for the CDR3: TGTGCCAGCAGCGTACGGGGTGGACCCGCCCCCGGGGAGCTGTTTTTT. Translation: CASSVRGGPAPGELFF.

The chain joins TRBV7-9 to TRBJ2-2, with 7 bases identical to TRBD2. CDR1 is SEHNR, CDR2 FQNEAQ, per germline (reference sequence). The trim removed 10 bases at V and 3 bases at J, leaving 11 bases unmatched. This CDR3 spans 15 amino acids. The CDR3 DNA reads as TGTGCCATCCCCGACCTAGCGGAGCACACCGGGGAGCTGTTTTTT. Translated, it gives CAIPDLAEHTGELFF. Complete variable domain (other parts from reference TRBV7-9 and TRBJ2-2): DTGVSQNPRHKITKRGQNVTFRCDPISEHNRLYWYRQTLGQGPEFLTYFQNEAQLEKSRLLSDRFSAERPKGSFSTLEIQRTEQGDSAMYLCAIPDLAEHTGELFFGEGSRLTVL.

The rearrangement joins TRBV11-1 to TRBJ2-5, with D possibly TRBD2 on 6 matching bases. The length of the CDR3 is 15 residues. V was cut by 8 bases and J by 1 base, with 17 bases left in between. The germline V gene has CDR1 SGHAT and CDR2 FQDESV (reference sequence). CDR3 sequence: CASGTLAGPQETQYF. The CDR3, as DNA: TGTGCCAGCGGGACTCTTGCAGGGCCCCAAGAGACCCAGTACTTC.

The DNA of the CDR3 is TGTGCCAGCAGCTCAGAACTAGCGGGAAGAAGGGAGCTGTTTTTT. It yields the protein CASSSELAGRRELFF. V is TRBV7-9 and J is TRBJ2-2, with 10 bases identical to TRBD2. After removal of 4 bases from V and 9 bases from J, the junction contained 8 bases not matched to a gene. CDR3 length: 15 amino acids. Germline V gene lookup returns CDR1 SEHNR and CDR2 FQNEAQ (reference sequence).

The chain employs TRBV25-1 and TRBJ2-7; 8 bases match TRBD2. CDR3 size: 17 residues. Trimming took 1 base from V and 4 from J; bases not matched to a gene: 12. CDR1 MGHDK and CDR2 SYGVNS come from the germline V gene. CDR3 sequence reads: CASSEFLSAGEGYEQYF. The CDR3, as DNA: TGTGCCAGCAGTGAATTTCTCTCAGCGGGAGAAGGATACGAGCAGTACTTC.

This rearrangement joins TRBV5-1 to TRBJ1-2, with 12 bases that match TRBD1. V lost 4 bases to trimming and J lost 4 bases; unmatched junction nucleotides: 8. There are 16 residues in the CDR3. CDR1 is SGHRS, CDR2 YFSETQ, per germline. The DNA for the CDR3 is TGCGCCAGCAGCCCCCGGGACAGGGGGCCCGGCTATGGCTACACCTTC. This codes for CASSPRDRGPGYGYTF.

This chain links TRBV7-9 with TRBJ2-5; no clear D. Germline assignment: CDR1 SEHNR and CDR2 FQNEAQ (reference sequence). V lost 8 bases to trimming and J lost 5 bases, with 9 bases between them. This CDR3 spans 11 amino acids. The DNA of the CDR3 is TGTGCCAGCGGCGAAAGGGAGACCCAGTACTTC. This translates into CASGERETQYF.

This clone was counted once. V and J are TRBV5-8 and TRBJ2-5; D gene uncertain. This CDR3 spans 14 amino acids. V was pared by 2 bases and J by 2 bases, with 10 bases between. Germline loops: CDR1 SGHTS, CDR2 YDEGEE. This CDR3 is CASSFRHPQETQYF. The CDR3 DNA follows: TGTGCCAGCAGCTTCCGACACCCACAAGAGACCCAGTACTTC.

This clone was recorded many times. The genes are TRBV11-2 and TRBJ2-3; TRBD2 agrees at 10 bases. This CDR3 has 16 residues. Germline CDR1 SGHAT, CDR2 FQNNGV. With V trimmed by 5 bases and J by 2 bases, 7 bases remained unmatched. The CDR3 nucleotides are TGTGCCAGCAGCCCGCGGACTAGCGGTAACACAGATACGCAGTATTTT. It encodes CASSPRTSGNTDTQYF.

This chain connects TRBV7-2 to TRBJ1-4; D unclear. Trimming stripped 5 bases from V and 4 bases from J, with 11 bases between. From germline, CDR1 is SGHTA and CDR2 FQGNSA. The CDR3 consists of 14 residues. The CDR3 reads CASSRRVRNEKLFF. The CDR3 DNA is TGTGCCAGCAGCCGAAGGGTCCGTAATGAAAAACTGTTTTTT.

A few counts support this clone. In the same sample, other DNA sequences code for this CDR3. The rearrangement joins TRBV5-1 to TRBJ2-1, with 8 bases lining up with TRBD2. V shed 4 bases, J shed 4 bases, and the junction held 7 bases outside the gene matches. This CDR3 is built from 15 residues. Germline lookup yields CDR1 SGHRS and CDR2 YFSETQ. The DNA for the CDR3 is TGCGCCAGCAGCGTAGCCAGCGGGAGTTACAATGAGCAGTTCTTC. It codes for CASSVASGSYNEQFF.

The chain recombines TRBV5-5 with TRBJ2-2; 7 positions agree with TRBD1. The V gene end was trimmed by 6 bases and the J gene end by 5 bases; junction bases not matched to a gene: 4. The CDR3 loop spans 13 amino acids. The germline gives CDR1 SGHKS, CDR2 YYEKEE (reference sequence). The CDR3 protein is CASNQGVTGELFF. DNA of the CDR3: TGTGCCAGCAACCAGGGGGTTACCGGGGAGCTGTTTTTT.